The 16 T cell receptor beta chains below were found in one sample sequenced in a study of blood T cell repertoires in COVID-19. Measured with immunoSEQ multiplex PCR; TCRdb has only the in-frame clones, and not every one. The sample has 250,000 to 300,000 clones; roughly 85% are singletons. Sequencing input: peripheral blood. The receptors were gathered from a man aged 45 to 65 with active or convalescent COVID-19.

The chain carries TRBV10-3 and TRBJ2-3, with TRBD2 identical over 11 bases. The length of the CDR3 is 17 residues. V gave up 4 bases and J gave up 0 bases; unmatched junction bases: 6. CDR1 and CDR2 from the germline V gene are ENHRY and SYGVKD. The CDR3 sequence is CAISAVRTSGSTDTQYF. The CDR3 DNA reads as TGTGCCATCAGTGCCGTGAGGACTAGCGGGAGCACAGATACGCAGTATTTT.

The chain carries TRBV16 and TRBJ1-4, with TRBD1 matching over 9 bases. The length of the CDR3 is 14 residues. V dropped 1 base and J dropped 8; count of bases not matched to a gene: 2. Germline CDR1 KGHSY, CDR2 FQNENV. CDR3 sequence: CASSQWGQGEKLFF. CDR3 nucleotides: TGTGCCAGCAGCCAATGGGGACAGGGCGAAAAACTGTTTTTT. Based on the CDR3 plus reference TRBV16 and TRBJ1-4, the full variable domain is GEEVAQTPKHLVRGEGQKAKLYCAPIKGHSYVFWYQQVLKNEFKFLISFQNENVFDETGMPKERFSAKCLPNSPCSLEIQATKLEDSAVYFCASSQWGQGEKLFFGSGTQLSVL.

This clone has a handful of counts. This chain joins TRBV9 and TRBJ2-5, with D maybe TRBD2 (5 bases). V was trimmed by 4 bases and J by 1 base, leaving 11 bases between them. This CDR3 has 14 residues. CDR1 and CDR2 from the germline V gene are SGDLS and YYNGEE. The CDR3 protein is CASSRRGSQETQYF. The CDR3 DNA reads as TGTGCCAGCAGCCGCCGAGGGTCCCAAGAGACCCAGTACTTC.

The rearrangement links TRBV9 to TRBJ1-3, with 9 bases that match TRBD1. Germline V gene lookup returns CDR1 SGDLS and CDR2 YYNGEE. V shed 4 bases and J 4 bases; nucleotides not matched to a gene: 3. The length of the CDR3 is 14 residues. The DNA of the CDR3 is TGTGCCAGCAGCCCAGGGACAGGGGGAAACACCATATATTTT. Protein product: CASSPGTGGNTIYF.

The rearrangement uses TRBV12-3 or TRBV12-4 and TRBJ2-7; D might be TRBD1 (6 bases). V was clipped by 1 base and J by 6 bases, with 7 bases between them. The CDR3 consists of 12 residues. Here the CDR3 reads CASSLEGGEQYF. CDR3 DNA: TGTGCCAGCAGTTTAGAAGGGGGCGAGCAGTACTTC.

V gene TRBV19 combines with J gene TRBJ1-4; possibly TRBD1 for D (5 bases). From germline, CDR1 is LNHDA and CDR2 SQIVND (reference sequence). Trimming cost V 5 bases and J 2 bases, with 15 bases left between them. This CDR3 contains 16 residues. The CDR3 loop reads CASSPFMGLTNEKLFF. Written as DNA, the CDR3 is TGTGCCAGTAGTCCCTTCATGGGGCTTACTAATGAAAAACTGTTTTTT.

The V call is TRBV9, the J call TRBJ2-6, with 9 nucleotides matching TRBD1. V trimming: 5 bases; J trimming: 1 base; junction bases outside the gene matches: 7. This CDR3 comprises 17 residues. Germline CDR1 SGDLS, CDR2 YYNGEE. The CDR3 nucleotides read TGTGCCAGCAGTGGACAGGGGTTTCGGTCTGGGGCCAACGTCCTGACTTTC. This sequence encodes CASSGQGFRSGANVLTF.

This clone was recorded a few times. The CDR3 bases are TGTGCCAGCAGTCGGGGACATCCTCAGGCTCAAGGGGGAGAGACCCAGTACTTC. Its protein is CASSRGHPQAQGGETQYF. This rearrangement joins TRBV27 to TRBJ2-5; perhaps TRBD1 as D (6 bases). CDR1 MNHEY and CDR2 SMNVEV come from the germline V gene (reference sequence). Trimming took off 5 bases at V and 4 bases at J, with 26 bases between the two ends. The CDR3 has 18 residues.

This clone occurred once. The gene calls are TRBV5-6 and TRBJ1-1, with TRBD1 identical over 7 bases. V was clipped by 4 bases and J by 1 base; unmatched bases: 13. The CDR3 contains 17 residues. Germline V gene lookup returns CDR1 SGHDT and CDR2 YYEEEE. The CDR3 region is CASSLWGRGAKNTEAFF. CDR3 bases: TGTGCCAGCAGCCTGTGGGGCAGGGGGGCGAAGAACACTGAAGCTTTCTTT.

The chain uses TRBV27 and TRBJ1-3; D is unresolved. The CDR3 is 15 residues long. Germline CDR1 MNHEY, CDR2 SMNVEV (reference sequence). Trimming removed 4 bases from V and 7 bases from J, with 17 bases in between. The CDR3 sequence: CASSSLTPKTNTIYF. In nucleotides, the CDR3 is TGTGCCAGCAGTTCACTCACCCCAAAAACGAACACCATATATTTT.

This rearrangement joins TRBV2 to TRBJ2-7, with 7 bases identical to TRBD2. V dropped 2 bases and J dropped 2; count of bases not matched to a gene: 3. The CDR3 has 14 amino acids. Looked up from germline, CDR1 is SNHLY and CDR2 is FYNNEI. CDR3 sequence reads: CASSEWEGTYEQYF. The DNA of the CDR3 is TGTGCCAGCAGTGAATGGGAGGGGACCTACGAGCAGTACTTC.

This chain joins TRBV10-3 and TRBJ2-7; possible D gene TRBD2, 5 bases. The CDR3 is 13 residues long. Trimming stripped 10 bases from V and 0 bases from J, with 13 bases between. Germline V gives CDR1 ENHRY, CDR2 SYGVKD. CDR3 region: CATGVRSSYEQYF. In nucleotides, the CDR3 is TGTGCCACCGGGGTCAGGTCCTCCTACGAGCAGTACTTC.

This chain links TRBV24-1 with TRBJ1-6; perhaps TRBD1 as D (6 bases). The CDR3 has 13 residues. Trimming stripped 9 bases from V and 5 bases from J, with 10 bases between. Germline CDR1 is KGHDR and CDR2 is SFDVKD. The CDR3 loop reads CATQDRNNSPLHF. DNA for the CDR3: TGTGCCACCCAAGACAGGAATAATTCACCCCTCCACTTT.

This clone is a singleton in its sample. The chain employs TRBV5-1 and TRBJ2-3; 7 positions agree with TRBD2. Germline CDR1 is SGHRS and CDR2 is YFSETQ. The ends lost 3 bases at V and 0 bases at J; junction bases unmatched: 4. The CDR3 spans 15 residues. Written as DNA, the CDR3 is TGCGCCAGCAGCTGGGGCGGGGGAAGCACAGATACGCAGTATTTT. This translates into CASSWGGGSTDTQYF.

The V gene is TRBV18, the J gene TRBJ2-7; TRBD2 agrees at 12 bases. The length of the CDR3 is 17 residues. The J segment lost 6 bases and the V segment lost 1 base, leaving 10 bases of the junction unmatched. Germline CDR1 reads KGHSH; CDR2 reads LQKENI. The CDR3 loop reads CASSPRSLAGGPGEQYF. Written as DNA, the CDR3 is TGTGCCAGCTCACCACGATCCCTAGCGGGAGGGCCGGGCGAGCAGTACTTC.

The chain's CDR3 is CASKILQGKESGYTF. CDR3 bases: TGTGCCAGCAAAATACTCCAGGGGAAAGAATCTGGCTACACCTTC. The chain combines TRBV6-5 with TRBJ1-2; tentatively, D is TRBD1 (6 bases). Trimming stripped 7 bases from V and 7 bases from J, with 22 bases between. The CDR3 length is 15 residues. CDR1 and CDR2 from the germline V gene are MNHEY and SVGAGI.